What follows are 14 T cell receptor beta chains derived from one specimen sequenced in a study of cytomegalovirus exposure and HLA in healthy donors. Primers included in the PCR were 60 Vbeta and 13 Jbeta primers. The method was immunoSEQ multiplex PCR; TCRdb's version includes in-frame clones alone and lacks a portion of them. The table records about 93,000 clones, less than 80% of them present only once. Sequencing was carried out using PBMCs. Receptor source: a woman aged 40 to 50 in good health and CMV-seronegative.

CDR3 in DNA: TGTGCCAGCAGCGGACTAGCGGGAGTCGGTACTACGCAGTATTTT. Its translation: CASSGLAGVGTTQYF. The chain has TRBV6-1 and TRBJ2-3; 13 bases are shared with TRBD2. CDR3 length equals 15 residues. Trimming removed 6 bases from V and 8 bases from J; junction bases left unmatched: 8. Germline values: CDR1 MNHNS, CDR2 SASEGT.

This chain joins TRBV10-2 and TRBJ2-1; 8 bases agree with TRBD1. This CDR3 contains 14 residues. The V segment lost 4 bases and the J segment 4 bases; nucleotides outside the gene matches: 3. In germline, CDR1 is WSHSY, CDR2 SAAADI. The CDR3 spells CASSAGQAYNEQFF. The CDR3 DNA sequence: TGCGCCAGCAGTGCGGGACAGGCATACAATGAGCAGTTCTTC.

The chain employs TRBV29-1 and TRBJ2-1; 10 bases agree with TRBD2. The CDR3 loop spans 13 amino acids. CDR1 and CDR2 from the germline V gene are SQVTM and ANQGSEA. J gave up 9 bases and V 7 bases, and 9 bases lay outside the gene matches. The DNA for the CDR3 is TGCAGCGGTCTAGCGGGAGTAATTGCTGAGCAGTTCTTC. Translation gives CSGLAGVIAEQFF.

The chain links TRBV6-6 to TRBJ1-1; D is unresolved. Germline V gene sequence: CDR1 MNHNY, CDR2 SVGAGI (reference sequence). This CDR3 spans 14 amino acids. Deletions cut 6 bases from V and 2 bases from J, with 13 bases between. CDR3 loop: CASSPVTGNTEAFF. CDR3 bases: TGTGCCAGCAGCCCCGTAACGGGTAACACTGAAGCTTTCTTT.

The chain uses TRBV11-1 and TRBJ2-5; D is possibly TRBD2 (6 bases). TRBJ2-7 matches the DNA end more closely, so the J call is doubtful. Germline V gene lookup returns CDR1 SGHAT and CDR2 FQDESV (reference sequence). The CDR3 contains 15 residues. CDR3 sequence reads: CASSFGGTYSYEQYF. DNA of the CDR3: TGTGCCAGCAGCTTTGGCGGGACCTACTCCTACGAGCAGTACTTC.

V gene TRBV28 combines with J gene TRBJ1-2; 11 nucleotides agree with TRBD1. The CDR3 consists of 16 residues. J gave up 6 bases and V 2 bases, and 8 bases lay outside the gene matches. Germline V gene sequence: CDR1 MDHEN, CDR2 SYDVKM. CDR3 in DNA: TGTGCCAGCAGTTTAGCACTGGGACAGGGGGTAAATGGCTACACCTTC. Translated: CASSLALGQGVNGYTF.

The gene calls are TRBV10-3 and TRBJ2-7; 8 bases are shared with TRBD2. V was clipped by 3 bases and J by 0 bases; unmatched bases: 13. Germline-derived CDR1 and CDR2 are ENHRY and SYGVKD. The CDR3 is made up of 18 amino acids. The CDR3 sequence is CAISEFSLAGNSSYEQYF. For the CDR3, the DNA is TGTGCCATCAGTGAATTTTCCCTAGCGGGCAATAGCTCCTACGAGCAGTACTTC.

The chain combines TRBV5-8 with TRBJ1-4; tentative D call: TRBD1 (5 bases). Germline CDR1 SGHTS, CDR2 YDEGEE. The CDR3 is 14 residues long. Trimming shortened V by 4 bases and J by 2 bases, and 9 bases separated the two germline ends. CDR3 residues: CASSPGKTNEKLFF. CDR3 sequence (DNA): TGTGCCAGCAGCCCAGGGAAGACTAATGAAAAACTGTTTTTT.

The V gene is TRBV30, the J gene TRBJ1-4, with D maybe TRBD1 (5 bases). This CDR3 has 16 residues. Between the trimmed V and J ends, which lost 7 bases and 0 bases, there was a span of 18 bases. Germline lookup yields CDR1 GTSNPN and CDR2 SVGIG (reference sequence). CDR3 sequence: CALKVPDRSTNEKLFF. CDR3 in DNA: TGTGCCTTGAAGGTTCCCGACAGATCAACTAATGAAAAACTGTTTTTT. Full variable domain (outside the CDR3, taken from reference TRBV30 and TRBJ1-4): SQTIHQWPATLVQPVGSPLSLECTVEGTSNPNLYWYRQAAGRGLQLLFYSVGIGQISSEVPQNLSASRPQDRQFILSSKKLLLSDSGFYLCALKVPDRSTNEKLFFGSGTQLSVL.

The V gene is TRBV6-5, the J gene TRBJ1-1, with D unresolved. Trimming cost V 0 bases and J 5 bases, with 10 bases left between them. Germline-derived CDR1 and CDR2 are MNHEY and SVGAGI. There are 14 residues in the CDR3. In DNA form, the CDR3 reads TGTGCCAGCAGTTACTCCTCTAGAGAAACTGAAGCTTTCTTT. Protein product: CASSYSSRETEAFF.

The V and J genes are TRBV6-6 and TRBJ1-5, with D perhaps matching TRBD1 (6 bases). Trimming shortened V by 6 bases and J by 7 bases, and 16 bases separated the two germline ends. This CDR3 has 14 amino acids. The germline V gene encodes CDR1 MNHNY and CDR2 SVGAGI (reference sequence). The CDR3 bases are TGTGCCAGCAGGCCGGTAGGGGGGGAGCAGCCCCAGCATTTT. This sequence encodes CASRPVGGEQPQHF.

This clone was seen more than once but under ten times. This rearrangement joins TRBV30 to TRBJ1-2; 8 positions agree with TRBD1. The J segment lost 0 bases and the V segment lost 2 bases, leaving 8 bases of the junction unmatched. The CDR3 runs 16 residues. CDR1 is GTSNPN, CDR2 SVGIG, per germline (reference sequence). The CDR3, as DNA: TGTGCCTGGAGTCCGGGACAGGTGACCACTAACTATGGCTACACCTTC. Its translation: CAWSPGQVTTNYGYTF.

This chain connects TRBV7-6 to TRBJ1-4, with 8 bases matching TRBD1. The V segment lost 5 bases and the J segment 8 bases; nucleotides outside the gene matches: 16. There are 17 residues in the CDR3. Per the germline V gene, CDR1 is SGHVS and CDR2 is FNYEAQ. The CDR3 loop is CASSPGPATGGMEKLFF. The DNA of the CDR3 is TGTGCCAGCAGCCCGGGACCGGCCACAGGGGGTATGGAAAAACTGTTTTTT.

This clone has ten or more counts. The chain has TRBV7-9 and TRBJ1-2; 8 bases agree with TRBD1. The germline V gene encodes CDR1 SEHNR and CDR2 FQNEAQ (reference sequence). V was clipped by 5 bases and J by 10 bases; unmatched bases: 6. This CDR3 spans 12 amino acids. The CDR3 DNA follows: TGTGCCAGCAGCCTCGACAGGGGAGTCTACACCTTC. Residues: CASSLDRGVYTF. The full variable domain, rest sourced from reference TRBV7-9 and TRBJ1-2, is DTGVSQNPRHKITKRGQNVTFRCDPISEHNRLYWYRQTLGQGPEFLTYFQNEAQLEKSRLLSDRFSAERPKGSFSTLEIQRTEQGDSAMYLCASSLDRGVYTFGSGTRLTVV.